This T cell receptor (beta chain) derives from a study of T cell responses to AZD1222 COVID-19 vaccine (dated by TCRdb to about 2021). As for the study more broadly: TCR sequencing covered 230 or so trial participants: 207 given two doses of AZD1222 and 26 given two doses of MenACWY control vaccine. Trial participants were enrolled by age into 18-55, 56-69 and 70-plus year subgroups, with about 150, 27 and 61 TCR-sequenced participants respectively.

Inclusive of the bounding cysteine and phenylalanine, the CDR3 is 14 residues long. Only the CDR3 DNA is retained, 42 bases long and in frame from the first base. For this chain, trimming is 5 bases at the V end and 9 bases at the J end, and the number of junction bases without a gene match is 10. CDR1 and CDR2, per the germline V gene, are SGHVS and FQNEAQ. This clone was counted a single time. Its antigen has not been determined. The input lacks base qualities; no much larger clone sits a single base away. The CDR3 regions of human TCRbeta chains were subjected to immunosequencing. The authors processed their data as follows. Repertoire TCRs were matched against a reference library of SARS-CoV-2-specific TCRs generated with the MIRA antigen-specificity platform. Breadth was defined as the fraction of unique TCRs that were SARS-CoV-2-associated, and depth was defined as the fraction of total T cells that were SARS-CoV-2-associated. Using the MIRA data, each spike-specific TCR was assigned both to the spike region to which the TCR was reactive and to a CD4 or CD8 class. Log10-transformed breadth and depth values were compared by one-way ANOVA with Sidak's multiple comparisons tests. The immuneACCESS repertoire file appears here via TCRdb, limited to in-frame rearrangements. These files lack a portion of the clones; in checked studies, under half of the deficit traces to unresolved V genes, and the cause of the others is not known. From that table come the V and J calls and clone size; the DNA was used to work out D and trimming. Counted in this sample were under 50,000 clones; roughly 88% of them appeared once. The ten largest clones take up roughly 29% of the sample.

The sample's time point label is to be understood as: about 28 days (+/-7) after the second vaccine dose. Reading the label with the study, this specimen's treatment or condition is: meningococcal conjugate vaccine given as trial control. Samples from vaccinated people were obtained from the UK trials COV001 and COV002, which included a single-blind randomized controlled phase 2/3 trial of AZD1222 (ChAdOx1 nCoV-19) in healthy adults. Trial participant PBMC samples were collected at day 0 and day 28 after the second dose for TCRbeta chain sequencing. Results and caveats for the whole study, not just this receptor: Conclusions about previously exposed vaccinees are limited, since just five to seven AZD1222 recipients were seropositive for SARS-CoV-2 at baseline. A significant rise in spike-specific TCR breadth and depth was observed after two AZD1222 doses relative to day 0 and relative to MenACWY recipients. Most participants were white British and females outnumbered males, and the authors suggested that clonal diversity may have been underestimated. No day 14 peak-response samples were available, so repertoires were characterized only after the peak T cell response. Reportedly, close to half of the unique spike-specific TCRs recognized epitopes lying outside the regions that are mutated in the B.1.351 and B.1.1.7 variants. The 56-69-year group was small, and its depth increase did not reach significance, likely because of low power. CD4 TCRs associated with the vaccine covered the entire spike protein, and the dominant responses were in regions 160-218 and 743-854.

This specimen consisted of peripheral blood, obtained 28 days after the second dose of the MenACWY control vaccine. Recombination connected TRBV7-8 to TRBJ1-5; 7 bases in between match TRBD1. The sequence derives from an adult who received the MenACWY meningococcal vaccine as a control. DNA sequence: TGTGCCAGCAGCCCCGGACAGGCCAGAGGGCCCCAGCATTTT. It specifies CASSPGQARGPQHF.